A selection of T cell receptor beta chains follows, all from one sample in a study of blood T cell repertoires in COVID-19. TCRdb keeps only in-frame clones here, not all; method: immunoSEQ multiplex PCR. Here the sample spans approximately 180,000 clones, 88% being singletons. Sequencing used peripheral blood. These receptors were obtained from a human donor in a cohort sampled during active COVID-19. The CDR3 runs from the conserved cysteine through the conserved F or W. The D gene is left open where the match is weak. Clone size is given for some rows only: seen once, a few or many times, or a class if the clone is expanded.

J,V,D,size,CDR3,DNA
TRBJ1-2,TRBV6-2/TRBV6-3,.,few,CASSRGSQRDGYTF,TGTGCCAGCAGCCGGGGCAGCCAACGGGATGGCTACACCTTC
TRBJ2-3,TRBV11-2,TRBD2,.,CASSSRTSGEIDTQYF,TGTGCCAGCAGCTCGAGGACTAGCGGGGAAATAGATACGCAGTATTTT
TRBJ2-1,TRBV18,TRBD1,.,CASSQGQTADNEQFF,TGTGCCAGCTCACAGGGACAGACGGCCGACAATGAGCAGTTCTTC
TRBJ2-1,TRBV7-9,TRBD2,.,CASTPGLAGDNEQFF,TGTGCCAGCACCCCGGGACTAGCGGGAGACAATGAGCAGTTCTTC
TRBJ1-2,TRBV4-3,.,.,CASSQVGGPTDYGYTF,TGCGCCAGCAGCCAAGTGGGCGGGCCGACCGACTATGGCTACACCTTC
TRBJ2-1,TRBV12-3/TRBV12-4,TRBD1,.,CATVGTGRDEQFF,TGTGCCACTGTTGGGACAGGGCGGGATGAGCAGTTCTTC
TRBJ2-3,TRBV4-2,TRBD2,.,CASSESGSNTDTQYF,TGTGCCAGCAGTGAAAGCGGGAGTAACACAGATACGCAGTATTTT
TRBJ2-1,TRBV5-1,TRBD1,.,CASSSPPGQGGNEQFF,TGCGCCAGCAGCTCACCTCCCGGACAGGGGGGAAATGAGCAGTTCTTC
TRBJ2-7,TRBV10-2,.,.,CASGKSRVLGEQYF,TGCGCCAGCGGAAAGAGCAGGGTACTGGGCGAGCAGTACTTC
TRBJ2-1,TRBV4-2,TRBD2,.,CASSQDSRLAGGSDEQFF,TGTGCCAGCAGCCAAGATAGCCGCCTAGCGGGAGGGTCAGATGAGCAGTTCTTC
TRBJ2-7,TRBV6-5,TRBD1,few,CASRGDRGRAYEQYF,TGTGCCAGCAGGGGGGACAGGGGGCGCGCATACGAGCAGTACTTC
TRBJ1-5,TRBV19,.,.,CASSIFGQGGQPQHF,TGTGCCAGTAGTATCTTCGGGCAGGGCGGTCAGCCCCAGCATTTT
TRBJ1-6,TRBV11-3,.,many,CASSREASSPLHF,TGTGCCAGCAGCCGAGAGGCAAGTTCACCCCTCCACTTT
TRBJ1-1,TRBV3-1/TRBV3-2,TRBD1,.,CASSRGAGGAFF,TGTGCCAGCAGCCGGGGGGCAGGGGGTGCTTTCTTT
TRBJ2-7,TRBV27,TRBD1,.,CASSPRGTGAYEQYF,TGTGCCAGCAGTCCACGCGGGACAGGGGCCTACGAGCAGTACTTC
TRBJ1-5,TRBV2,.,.,CASTGMDQPQHF,TGTGCCAGTACAGGCATGGATCAGCCCCAGCATTTT
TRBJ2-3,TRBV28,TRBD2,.,CASSLGGRADTQYF,TGTGCCAGCAGTTTAGGCGGGAGAGCTGATACGCAGTATTTT
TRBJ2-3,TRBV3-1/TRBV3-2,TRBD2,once,CASSQLAGSTDTQYF,TGTGCCAGCAGCCAATTAGCGGGATCCACAGATACGCAGTATTTT
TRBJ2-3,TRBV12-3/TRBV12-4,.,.,CASSPPGDTQYF,TGTGCCAGCAGTCCCCCCGGAGATACGCAGTATTTT
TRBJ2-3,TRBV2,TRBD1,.,CASSYPGQGTDTQYF,TGTGCCAGCAGTTACCCGGGACAGGGTACAGATACGCAGTATTTT
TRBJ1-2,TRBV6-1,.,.,CASSESQAGYTF,TGTGCCAGCAGTGAATCCCAGGCTGGCTACACCTTC
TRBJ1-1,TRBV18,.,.,CASSMAANTEAFF,TGTGCCAGCTCAATGGCCGCGAACACTGAAGCTTTCTTT
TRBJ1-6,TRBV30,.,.,CAWRKGRGNSPLHF,TGTGCCTGGAGAAAGGGTCGGGGAAATTCACCCCTCCACTTT
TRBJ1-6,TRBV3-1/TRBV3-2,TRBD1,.,CASSPGTDASPLHF,TGTGCCAGCAGTCCCGGGACAGACGCTTCACCCCTCCACTTT
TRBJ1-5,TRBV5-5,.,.,CASSLDRVNNQPQHF,TGTGCCAGCAGCTTGGATCGGGTCAACAATCAGCCCCAGCATTTT
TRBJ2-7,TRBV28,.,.,CASSLPGRSNEQYF,TGTGCCAGCAGTTTGCCCGGGAGAAGCAACGAGCAGTACTTC
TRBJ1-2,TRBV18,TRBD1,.,CASSPPGQGGGYTF,TGTGCCAGCTCACCCCCGGGACAGGGCGGTGGCTACACCTTC
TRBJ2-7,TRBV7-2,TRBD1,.,CASSLDRGRDEQYF,TGTGCCAGCAGCTTAGACAGGGGAAGGGACGAGCAGTACTTC
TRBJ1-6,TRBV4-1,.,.,CASSQDRSPLHF,TGCGCCAGCAGCCAAGATCGGTCACCCCTCCACTTT
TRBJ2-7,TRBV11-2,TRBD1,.,CASNRSPGAAGGEQYF,TGTGCCAGCAACCGCAGCCCCGGGGCCGCAGGGGGCGAGCAGTACTTC
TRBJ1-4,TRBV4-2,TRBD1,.,CASSQDVTGNEKLFF,TGTGCCAGCAGCCAAGATGTGACAGGGAACGAAAAACTGTTTTTT
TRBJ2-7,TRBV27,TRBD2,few,CASRGLAGGKSSYEQYF,TGTGCCAGCAGGGGACTAGCGGGAGGGAAAAGCTCCTACGAGCAGTACTTC
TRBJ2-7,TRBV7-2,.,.,CASARYGTYEQYF,TGTGCCAGCGCGAGGTACGGGACCTACGAGCAGTACTTC
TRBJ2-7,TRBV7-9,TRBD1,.,CASSSYRGGYIYEQYF,TGTGCCAGCAGCTCCTACAGGGGTGGGTACATCTACGAGCAGTACTTC
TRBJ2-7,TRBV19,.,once,CATRGRSSYEQYF,TGTGCCACCCGGGGGAGATCTTCCTACGAGCAGTACTTC
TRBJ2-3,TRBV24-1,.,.,CATPQAGTGDTQYF,TGTGCCACCCCACAAGCGGGTACGGGGGATACGCAGTATTTT
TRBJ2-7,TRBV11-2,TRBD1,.,CASSIGQGSYEQYF,TGTGCCAGCAGCATCGGACAGGGGTCCTACGAGCAGTACTTC
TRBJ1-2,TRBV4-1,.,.,CASSQDADRWLHYGYTF,TGCGCCAGCAGCCAAGATGCGGACAGATGGCTTCACTATGGCTACACCTTC
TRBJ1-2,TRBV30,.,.,CAWSPGGVSYGYTF,TGTGCCTGGAGTCCCGGCGGGGTTTCTTATGGCTACACCTTC
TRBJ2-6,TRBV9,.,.,CASSLGSSGANVLTF,TGTGCCAGCAGCCTCGGGAGCTCTGGGGCCAACGTCCTGACTTTC
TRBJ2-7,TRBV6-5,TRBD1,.,CASFSGQGTENF,TGTGCCAGCTTCAGTGGACAGGGTACAGAGAACTTC
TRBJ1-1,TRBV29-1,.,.,CSVEEGFSGTEAFF,TGCAGCGTTGAAGAGGGTTTCTCGGGCACTGAAGCTTTCTTT
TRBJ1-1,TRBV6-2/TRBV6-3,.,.,CASSYSSSNTEAFF,TGTGCCAGCAGTTACTCGTCCTCTAACACTGAAGCTTTCTTT
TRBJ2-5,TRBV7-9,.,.,CASSLAGGKETQYF,TGTGCCAGCAGCTTAGCAGGCGGGAAAGAGACCCAGTACTTC
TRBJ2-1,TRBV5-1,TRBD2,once,CASSPSGSSYNEQFF,TGCGCCAGCAGCCCCAGCGGGAGCTCCTACAATGAGCAGTTCTTC
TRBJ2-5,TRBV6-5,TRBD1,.,CASSPGQGQMGQYF,TGTGCCAGCAGCCCGGGACAGGGGCAAATGGGCCAGTACTTC
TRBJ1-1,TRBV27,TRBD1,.,CASSPVIGQGNTEAFF,TGTGCCAGCAGTCCCGTAATAGGACAGGGGAACACTGAAGCTTTCTTT
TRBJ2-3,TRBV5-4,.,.,CASSFSPGLITTDTQYF,TGTGCCAGCAGCTTTTCCCCGGGACTCATAACTACAGATACGCAGTATTTT
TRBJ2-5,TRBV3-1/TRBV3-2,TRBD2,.,CASSQGTSGTQETQYF,TGTGCCAGCAGCCAAGGGACTAGCGGGACCCAAGAGACCCAGTACTTC
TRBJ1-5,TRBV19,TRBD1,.,CASSKGTASNQPQHF,TGTGCCAGTAGTAAAGGGACAGCTAGCAATCAGCCCCAGCATTTT
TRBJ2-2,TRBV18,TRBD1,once,CASSMVGQINTGELFF,TGTGCCAGCTCAATGGTGGGACAGATTAACACCGGGGAGCTGTTTTTT
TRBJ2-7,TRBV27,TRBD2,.,CASSLYLAGVNEQYF,TGTGCCAGCAGTTTATATCTAGCGGGAGTAAACGAGCAGTACTTC
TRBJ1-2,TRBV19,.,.,CASTGGALSNYGYTF,TGTGCCAGTACGGGAGGGGCCCTCTCTAACTATGGCTACACCTTC
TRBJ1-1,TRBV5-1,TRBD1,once,CASSLAAGGAAAEAFF,TGCGCCAGCAGCTTGGCCGCAGGGGGCGCCGCTGCTGAAGCTTTCTTT